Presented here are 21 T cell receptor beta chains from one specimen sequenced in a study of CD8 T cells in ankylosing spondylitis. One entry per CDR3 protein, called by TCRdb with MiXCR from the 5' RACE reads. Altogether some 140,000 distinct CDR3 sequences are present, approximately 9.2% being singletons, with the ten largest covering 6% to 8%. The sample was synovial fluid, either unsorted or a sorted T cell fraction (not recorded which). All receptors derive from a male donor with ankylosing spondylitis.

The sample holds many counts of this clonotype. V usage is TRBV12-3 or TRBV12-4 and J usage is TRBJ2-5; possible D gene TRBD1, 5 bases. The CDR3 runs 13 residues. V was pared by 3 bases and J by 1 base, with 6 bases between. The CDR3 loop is CASSFTGQETQYF. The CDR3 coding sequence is TGTGCCAGCAGTTTCACAGGCCAAGAGACCCAGTACTTC.

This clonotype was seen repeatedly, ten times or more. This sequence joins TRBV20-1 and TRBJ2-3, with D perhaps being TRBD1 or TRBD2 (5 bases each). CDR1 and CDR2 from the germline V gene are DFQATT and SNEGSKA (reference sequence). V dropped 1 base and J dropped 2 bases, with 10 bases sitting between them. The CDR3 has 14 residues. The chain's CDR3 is CSARVGRSTDTQYF. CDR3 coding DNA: TGCAGTGCTAGAGTGGGACGTTCCACAGATACGCAGTATTTT.

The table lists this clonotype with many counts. CDR3 coding DNA: TGCAGTGCTAGAGCGGGGGCCTCTGGGGCCAACGTCCTGACTTTC. It codes for CSARAGASGANVLTF. The chain links TRBV20-1 to TRBJ2-6; TRBD1 or TRBD2 may be the D gene (6 bases each). There are 15 residues in the CDR3. Germline lookup yields CDR1 DFQATT and CDR2 SNEGSKA (reference sequence). Trimming pared 1 base from V and 0 bases from J, leaving 7 bases between.

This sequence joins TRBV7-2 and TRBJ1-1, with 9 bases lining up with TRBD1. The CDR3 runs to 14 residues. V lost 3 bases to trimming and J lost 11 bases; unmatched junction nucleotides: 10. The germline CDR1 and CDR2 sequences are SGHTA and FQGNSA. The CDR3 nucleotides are TGTGCCAGCAGCTTGGGACAGGGCCCCTTCGTGGCTTTCTTT. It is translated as CASSLGQGPFVAFF.

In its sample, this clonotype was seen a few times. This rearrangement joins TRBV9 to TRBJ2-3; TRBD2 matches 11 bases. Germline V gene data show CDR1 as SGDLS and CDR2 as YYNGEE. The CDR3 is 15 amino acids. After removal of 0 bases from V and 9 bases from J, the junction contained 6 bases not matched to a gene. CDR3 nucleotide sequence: TGTGCCAGCAGCGTAGGTTTTAGCGGGGGGGCGACGCAGTATTTT. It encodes CASSVGFSGGATQYF.

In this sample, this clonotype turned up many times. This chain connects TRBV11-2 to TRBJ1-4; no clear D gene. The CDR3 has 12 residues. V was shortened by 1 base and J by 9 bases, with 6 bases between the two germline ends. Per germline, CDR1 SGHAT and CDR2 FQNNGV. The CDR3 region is CASSLGGKKLFF. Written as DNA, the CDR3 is TGTGCCAGCAGCTTAGGTGGGAAAAAACTGTTTTTT.

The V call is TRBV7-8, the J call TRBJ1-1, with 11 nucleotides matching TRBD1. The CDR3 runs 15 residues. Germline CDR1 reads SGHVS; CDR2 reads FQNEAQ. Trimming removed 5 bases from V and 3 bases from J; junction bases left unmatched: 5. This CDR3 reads CASSKGQGAYTEAFF. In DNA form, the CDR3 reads TGTGCCAGCAGCAAAGGACAGGGGGCGTACACTGAAGCTTTCTTT.

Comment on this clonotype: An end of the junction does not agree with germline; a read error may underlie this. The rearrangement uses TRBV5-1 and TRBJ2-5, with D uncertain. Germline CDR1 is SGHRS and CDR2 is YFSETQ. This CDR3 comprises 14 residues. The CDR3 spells CASTLGRRQETQYF. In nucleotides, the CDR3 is TGCGCCAGCACCTTGGGAAGGCGCCAAGAGACCCAGTACTTC.

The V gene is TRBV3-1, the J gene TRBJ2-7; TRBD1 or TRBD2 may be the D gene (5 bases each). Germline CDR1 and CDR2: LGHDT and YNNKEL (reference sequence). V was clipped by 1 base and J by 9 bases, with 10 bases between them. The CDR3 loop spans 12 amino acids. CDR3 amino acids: CASSQVGPTQYF. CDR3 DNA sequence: TGTGCCAGCAGCCAAGTGGGACCAACGCAGTACTTC.

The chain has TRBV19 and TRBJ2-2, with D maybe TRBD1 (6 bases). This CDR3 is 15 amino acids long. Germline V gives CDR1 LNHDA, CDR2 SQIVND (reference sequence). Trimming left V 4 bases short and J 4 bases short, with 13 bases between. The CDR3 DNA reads TGTGCCAGTAGTACAAAAATAGGGGGCACCGGGGAGCTGTTTTTT. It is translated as CASSTKIGGTGELFF.

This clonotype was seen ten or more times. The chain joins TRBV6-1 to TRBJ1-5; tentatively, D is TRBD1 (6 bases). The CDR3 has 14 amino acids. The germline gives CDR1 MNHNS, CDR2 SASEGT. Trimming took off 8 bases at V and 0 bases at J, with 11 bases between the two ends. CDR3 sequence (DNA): TGTGCCAGCTCACAGGGATATAGCAATCAGCCCCAGCATTTT. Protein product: CASSQGYSNQPQHF.

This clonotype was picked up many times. Here the CDR3 DNA reads TGTGCCAGCAGCCAGGGAGGGGCAGACCAAGAGACCCAGTACTTC. Translation: CASSQGGADQETQYF. V and J are TRBV4-2 and TRBJ2-5, with TRBD2 matching over 7 bases. This CDR3 spans 15 amino acids. V was clipped by 3 bases and J by 0 bases; unmatched bases: 4. Germline CDR1 and CDR2: LGHNA and YNFKEQ.

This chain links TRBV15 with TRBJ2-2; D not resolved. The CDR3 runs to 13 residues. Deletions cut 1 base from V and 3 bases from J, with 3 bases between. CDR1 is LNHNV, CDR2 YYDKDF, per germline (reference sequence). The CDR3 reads CATSRGDTGELFF. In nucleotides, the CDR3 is TGTGCCACCAGCAGAGGAGACACCGGGGAGCTGTTTTTT.

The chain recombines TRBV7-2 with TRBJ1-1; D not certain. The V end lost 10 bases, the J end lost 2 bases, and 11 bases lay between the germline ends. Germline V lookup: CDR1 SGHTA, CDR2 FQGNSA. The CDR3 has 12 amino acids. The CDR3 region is CATCLYNTEAFF. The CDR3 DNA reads TGTGCCACGTGTCTTTATAACACTGAAGCTTTCTTT.

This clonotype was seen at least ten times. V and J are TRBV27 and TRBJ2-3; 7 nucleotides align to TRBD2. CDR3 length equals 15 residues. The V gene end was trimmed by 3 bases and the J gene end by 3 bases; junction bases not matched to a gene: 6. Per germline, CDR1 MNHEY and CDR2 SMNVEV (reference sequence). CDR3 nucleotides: TGTGCCAGCAGTTTGAAAAGCGGGAAAACAGATACGCAGTATTTT. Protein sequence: CASSLKSGKTDTQYF.

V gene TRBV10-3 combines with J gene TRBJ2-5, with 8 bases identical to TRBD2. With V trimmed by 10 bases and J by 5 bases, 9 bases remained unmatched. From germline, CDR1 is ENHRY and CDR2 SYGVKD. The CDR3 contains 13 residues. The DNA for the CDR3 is TGTGCCACCCTCGGGGGGGCCTCGGAGACCCAGTACTTC. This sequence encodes CATLGGASETQYF.

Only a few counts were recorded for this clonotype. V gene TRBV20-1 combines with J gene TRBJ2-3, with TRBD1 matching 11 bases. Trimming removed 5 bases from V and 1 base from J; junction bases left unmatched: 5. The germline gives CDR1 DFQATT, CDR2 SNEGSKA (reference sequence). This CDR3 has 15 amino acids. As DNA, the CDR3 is TGCAGTGCTCGGACAGGGGGCTCGGGCACAGATACGCAGTATTTT. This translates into CSARTGGSGTDTQYF.

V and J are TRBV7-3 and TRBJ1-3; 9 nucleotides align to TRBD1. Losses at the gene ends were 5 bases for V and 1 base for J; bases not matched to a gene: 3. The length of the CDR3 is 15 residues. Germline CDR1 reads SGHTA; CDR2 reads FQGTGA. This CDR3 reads CASSAQGASGNTIYF. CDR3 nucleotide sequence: TGTGCCAGCAGCGCACAGGGGGCTTCTGGAAACACCATATATTTT. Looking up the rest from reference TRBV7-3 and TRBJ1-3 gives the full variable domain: GAGVSQTPSNKVTEKGKYVELRCDPISGHTALYWYRQSLGQGPEFLIYFQGTGAADDSGLPNDRFFAVRPEGSVSTLKIQRTERGDSAVYLCASSAQGASGNTIYFGEGSWLTVV.

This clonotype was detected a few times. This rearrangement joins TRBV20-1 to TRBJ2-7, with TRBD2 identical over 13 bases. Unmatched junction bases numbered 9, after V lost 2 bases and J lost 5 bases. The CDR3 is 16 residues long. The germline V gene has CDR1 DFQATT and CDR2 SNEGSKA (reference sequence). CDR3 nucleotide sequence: TGCAGTGCTAGACCGGGACTAGCGGGACTCAGAAACGAGCAGTACTTC. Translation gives CSARPGLAGLRNEQYF.

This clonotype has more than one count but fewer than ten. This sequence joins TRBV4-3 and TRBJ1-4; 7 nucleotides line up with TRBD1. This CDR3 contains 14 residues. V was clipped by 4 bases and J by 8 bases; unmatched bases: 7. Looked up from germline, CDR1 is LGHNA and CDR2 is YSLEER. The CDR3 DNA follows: TGCGCCAGCAGCCCAGGGGGGAGAGTAGAAAAACTGTTTTTT. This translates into CASSPGGRVEKLFF.

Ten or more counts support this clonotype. The chain's CDR3 is CATRSGQGRYEQFF. CDR3 coding DNA: TGTGCCACCCGATCGGGGCAGGGGAGGTATGAGCAGTTCTTC. This chain joins TRBV24-1 and TRBJ2-1; D may be TRBD1 or TRBD2 (6 bases each). Trimming removed 9 bases from V and 8 bases from J, with 19 bases in between. Per germline, CDR1 KGHDR and CDR2 SFDVKD. The CDR3 consists of 14 residues.